This is a list of T cell receptor beta chains from one sample in a study of blood T cells in healthy people across ages. Using its own MiXCR run on the 5' RACE reads, TCRdb lists one record per CDR3 protein. The sample has about 780,000 distinct CDR3 sequences, 25% to 30% seen once. These records were also assigned to another study, of T cells of mothers and their children.

The sequenced sample was blood. The origin of the receptors is a boy aged 5-17 years in good health. Both conserved end residues are part of each CDR3. The order of the fields is V gene, CDR3 protein.

TRBV5-6	CASSFDPGTEAFF
TRBV7-2	CASSLAPGTQYF
TRBV20-1	CSADRDYRYSETQYF
TRBV10-3	CAISAYWTSGVQETQYF
TRBV9	CASSVSGGPPEDTQYF
TRBV12-3/TRBV12-4	CASRSDGQNYGYTF
TRBV4-1	CASSLHEGNTGELFF
TRBV4-2	CASSQKLAGGQETQYF
TRBV18	CASSPPQDQGTQYF
TRBV20-1	CSPTLQETQYF
TRBV25-1	CASSVGMNTEAFF
TRBV20-1	CSALPGLAWEQYF
TRBV12-3/TRBV12-4	CASSYSYGYTF
TRBV5-1	CASRLAGGPYEQYF
TRBV30	CAWSGEPGQGNEKLFF
TRBV28	CATSAQAFYGYTF
TRBV7-2	CASSDSPGPKQEKLFF
TRBV9	CASSVTVDGNTIYF
TRBV5-1	CASSLEGLYQETQYF
TRBV13	CASSLGTENTIYF
TRBV10-3	CAISLETSGGYNEQFF
TRBV12-3/TRBV12-4	CASRLSQEGEKLFF
TRBV12-3/TRBV12-4	CASSLTGPNSPLHF
TRBV3-1	CASSQTRGGGTLFF
TRBV29-1	CSVEVGIGGDGAEAFF
TRBV13	CASSPLLRGAAYEQYF
TRBV4-1	CASSQEGGRHGYTF
TRBV6-5	CASSYTPGRGMNTEAFF
TRBV7-2	CASSPVVFGGTDTQYF
TRBV28	CASSLGLAGGHNEQFF
TRBV6-1	CASRGLAGGHNEQFF
TRBV12-3/TRBV12-4	CACSPKLAGVGEQFF
TRBV10-3	CAISESGRGRNEQYF
TRBV11-1	CASSLVIGTSSEQYF
TRBV12-3/TRBV12-4	CASGGSGGETTYNEQFF
TRBV9	CASSVDPAGWGLSYEQYF
TRBV12-3/TRBV12-4	CASGSGDSNTEAFF
TRBV12-3/TRBV12-4	CASSLGTGWDREAYEQYF
TRBV7-9	CASSHAGGAGSYNEQFF
TRBV7-2	CASSRNANYGYTF
TRBV4-3	CASSPRQTYGYTF
TRBV28	CASSWWGDNSPLHF
TRBV29-1	CSPKTSGTQYF
TRBV6-6	CASFRDNEQFF
TRBV13	CASSSVGSDQETQYF
TRBV4-2	CASSQVKGETIQYF
TRBV20-1	CSARVPGPHSHSEKLFF
TRBV20-1	CSARDLAGGVQETQYF
TRBV20-1	CSAPEGGGGTGELFF
TRBV15	CATSFNRGPSYEQYF
TRBV4-1	CASSQEIGRDGGTF
TRBV21-1	CASSIGLDKNIQYF
TRBV6-1	CASSDRLAGGRHEQYF
TRBV29-1	CSVMTPNQETQYF